This record covers a single TCR beta chain. The sample comes from a study of blood T cell repertoires in COVID-19. Study-wide context: From the United States, Italy and Spain came samples of acute and convalescent COVID-19. T cells, B-cell-depleted T cells, or PBMCs supplied cDNA or gDNA.

V shed 3 bases and J shed 7 bases, with 10 bases lying between them. This CDR3 is 12 amino acids long. CDR1 and CDR2 (germline): SGHNT, YENEEA. Original analysis: Reference gene primer amplification gave nucleated cell count estimates. Sequenced by immunoSEQ multiplex PCR; TCRdb stores in-frame clones only, minus some. That table gives V, J and clone size, and the DNA gave D and trimming. The data hold some 320,000 clones, with around 87% observed a single time. The receptor was isolated from a woman in her forties or fifties who had recovered from COVID-19. The sample comprised peripheral blood. The chain joins TRBV11-3 to TRBJ2-7; weak D call: TRBD1 (5 bases). Here the CDR3 DNA reads TGTGCCAGCAGCTTGTCAGGGCGAGAGCAGTACTTC. Its translation is CASSLSGREQYF.